This TCR beta chain emerged from a study of T cells in Graves' hyperthyroidism and ophthalmopathy. Regarding the study as a whole: Most thyroid clonotypes expanded above 0.001 appeared in blood too.

Authors of the study amplified TCR beta CDR3 regions from RNA transcripts. An initial round of RT-PCR targeting the TCR CDR3 relied on the HTBI primer set. TCRdb recomputed calls from the multiplex PCR reads with MiXCR, one row per CDR3 protein. The sample records over 450,000 distinct CDR3 sequences, about an eighth being singletons. The V end lost 0 bases, the J end lost 6 bases, and 9 bases lay between the germline ends. This CDR3 is built from 13 residues. Germline assignment: CDR1 SGHRS and CDR2 YFSETQ. From under 12 ml of fresh peripheral blood, PBMCs were isolated. Regarding this clonotype: Its antigen is unknown.

The receptor comes from a young woman with Graves' hyperthyroidism. The sample taken for sequencing was blood. The V and J genes are TRBV5-1 and TRBJ1-2; D may be TRBD1 (5 bases). This chain's CDR3 is CASSLVEGNGYTF. DNA for the CDR3: TGCGCCAGCAGCTTGGTGGAGGGGAATGGCTACACCTTC.